Following are 29 T cell receptor beta chains from one sample sequenced in a study of T cell responses to AZD1222 COVID-19 vaccine. The method was immunoSEQ multiplex PCR; TCRdb's version includes in-frame clones alone and lacks a portion of them. The sample yields roughly 120,000 clones, about 89% seen once. The material was peripheral blood, obtained on day 0 of AZD1222 vaccination. The receptors stem from an adult in good health.

V gene TRBV11-1 combines with J gene TRBJ2-3, with D perhaps matching TRBD2 (6 bases). Between the trimmed V and J ends, which lost 3 bases and 6 bases, there was a span of 16 bases. From germline, CDR1 is SGHAT and CDR2 FQDESV (reference sequence). The CDR3 spans 15 residues. CDR3 amino acids: CASSFSGTAYDTQYF. CDR3 nucleotide sequence: TGTGCCAGCAGCTTCTCCGGGACTGCCTACGATACGCAGTATTTT. The full variable domain, in which reference TRBV11-1 and TRBJ2-3 provide the parts outside the CDR3, is EAEVAQSPRYKITEKSQAVAFWCDPISGHATLYWYRQILGQGPELLVQFQDESVVDDSQLPKDRFSAERLKGVDSTLKIQPAELGDSAMYLCASSFSGTAYDTQYFGPGTRLTVL.

The chain is built from TRBV3-1 (or the pseudogene TRBV3-2) and TRBJ2-1; D gene uncertain. From germline, CDR1 is LGHDT and CDR2 YNNKEL (reference sequence). The ends were cut back, 1 base at V and 7 bases at J, with 14 bases in the middle. The CDR3 length is 15 residues. CDR3 sequence (DNA): TGTGCCAGCAGCCAAGCGAGGCTCGTGGAGAATGAGCAGTTCTTC. Translation gives CASSQARLVENEQFF.

This chain links TRBV29-1 with TRBJ2-1; no reliable D call. From germline, CDR1 is SQVTM and CDR2 ANQGSEA. This CDR3 contains 13 residues. Trimming pared 7 bases from V and 0 bases from J, leaving 10 bases between. CDR3: CSATGSSYNEQFF. As DNA, the CDR3 is TGCAGCGCAACGGGCAGCTCCTACAATGAGCAGTTCTTC.

The chain recombines TRBV4-1 with TRBJ2-1, with 7 positions matching TRBD2. V trimming: 4 bases; J trimming: 0 bases; junction bases outside the gene matches: 3. This CDR3 spans 15 amino acids. Per the germline V gene, CDR1 is MGHRA and CDR2 is YSYEKL. The CDR3 DNA reads TGCGCCAGCAGCCTGGGACTAAGCTCCTACAATGAGCAGTTCTTC. It codes for CASSLGLSSYNEQFF.

The chain employs TRBV5-4 and TRBJ1-2; D may be TRBD1 (6 bases). V was clipped by 1 base and J by 7 bases, with 11 bases between them. The V gene's germline CDR1 is SGHNT and CDR2 YYREEE (reference sequence). The CDR3 is 13 residues long. CDR3 DNA: TGTGCCAGCAGCTTGAGCAGGGGACCTGGCTACACCTTC. This gives the protein CASSLSRGPGYTF.

This clone was recorded a few times. V gene TRBV23-1 combines with J gene TRBJ1-4; 9 positions agree with TRBD1. TRBV23-1 is given ORF status, its function remaining uncertain. Losses at the gene ends were 8 bases for V and 3 bases for J; bases not matched to a gene: 13. CDR3 length: 17 amino acids. CDR3 region: CASGPTGGVRANEKLFF. CDR3 coding DNA: TGCGCCAGCGGTCCGACAGGGGGGGTGAGAGCTAATGAAAAACTGTTTTTT.

The chain is built from TRBV30 and TRBJ1-4; D is unclear. The germline gives CDR1 GTSNPN, CDR2 SVGIG (reference sequence). This CDR3 has 14 amino acids. Trimming shortened V by 7 bases and J by 8 bases, and 20 bases separated the two germline ends. CDR3 sequence: CASSSISAYEKLFF. CDR3 in DNA: TGTGCCTCCTCCTCGATTAGTGCCTACGAAAAACTGTTTTTT.

V gene TRBV7-8 combines with J gene TRBJ2-5, with TRBD2 matching over 11 bases. V shed 0 bases, J shed 13 bases, and the junction held 10 bases outside the gene matches. The germline V gene encodes CDR1 SGHVS and CDR2 FQNEAQ. This CDR3 comprises 15 residues. The CDR3 reads CASSLAATSGGAVYF. The CDR3, as DNA: TGTGCCAGCAGCTTAGCGGCTACTAGCGGGGGCGCCGTGTACTTC.

The V call is TRBV19, the J call TRBJ1-1; TRBD1 is a possible D gene (5 bases). The CDR3 totals 14 residues. The germline V gene has CDR1 LNHDA and CDR2 SQIVND (reference sequence). Trimming pared 6 bases from V and 1 base from J, leaving 12 bases between. CDR3 sequence reads: CASSAGTENTEAFF. CDR3 DNA sequence: TGTGCCAGTAGCGCCGGGACGGAGAACACTGAAGCTTTCTTT. Using reference TRBV19 and TRBJ1-1 for the parts outside the CDR3, the full variable domain is DGGITQSPKYLFRKEGQNVTLSCEQNLNHDAMYWYRQDPGQGLRLIYYSQIVNDFQKGDIAEGYSVSREKKESFPLTVTSAQKNPTAFYLCASSAGTENTEAFFGQGTRLTVV.

J is TRBJ1-5 and V is TRBV2; possible D gene TRBD1, 6 bases. Germline loops: CDR1 SNHLY, CDR2 FYNNEI. This CDR3 contains 13 residues. Trimming pared 8 bases from V and 7 bases from J, leaving 15 bases between. For the CDR3, the DNA is TGTGCCAGCGGAAGGGGGGAAGGCCAGCCCCAGCATTTT. Its translation is CASGRGEGQPQHF.

The chain links TRBV5-4 to TRBJ1-2, with unresolved D. This CDR3 spans 13 amino acids. The germline gives CDR1 SGHNT, CDR2 YYREEE (reference sequence). Trimming cost V 4 bases and J 4 bases, with 11 bases left between them. As DNA, the CDR3 is TGTGCCAGCAGCCCCGGCCTGCCCTATGGCTACACCTTC. It translates to CASSPGLPYGYTF.

Worth noting for this clone: One end of the junction varies from germline; a read error may be responsible. The chain joins TRBV15 to TRBJ1-2; weak D call: TRBD1 (6 bases). The CDR3 contains 13 residues. Germline V gene lookup returns CDR1 LNHNV and CDR2 YYDKDF (reference sequence). CDR3 protein: CATSRDLQGLISF. The CDR3 nucleotides are TGTGCCACCAGCAGAGATCTTCAGGGGCTCATCTCCTTC. Looking up the rest from reference TRBV15 and TRBJ1-2 gives the full variable domain: DAMVIQNPRYQVTQFGKPVTLSCSQTLNHNVMYWYQQKSSQAPKLLFHYYDKDFNNEADTPDNFQSRRPNTSFCFLDIRSPGLGDTAMYLCATSRDLQGLISFGSGTRLTVV.

This chain links TRBV7-9 with TRBJ1-1; D not certain. This CDR3 is 14 amino acids long. Germline CDR1 is SEHNR and CDR2 is FQNEAQ (reference sequence). The V gene lost 0 bases and the J gene lost 6 bases, with 11 bases spanning the gap. The CDR3 here is CASSLAAHGAEAFF. The CDR3 DNA reads as TGTGCCAGCAGCTTAGCGGCCCACGGCGCTGAAGCTTTCTTT.

J is TRBJ2-1 and V is TRBV11-3; 13 bases are shared with TRBD2. This CDR3 has 16 residues. CDR1 is SGHNT, CDR2 YENEEA, per germline. V shed 0 bases and J 8 bases; nucleotides not matched to a gene: 4. The CDR3 protein is CASSLDQGLAGDEQFF. CDR3 DNA sequence: TGTGCCAGCAGCTTAGATCAAGGACTAGCGGGGGATGAGCAGTTCTTC. Together with reference TRBV11-3 and TRBJ2-1, the CDR3 gives the full variable domain: EAGVVQSPRYKIIEKKQPVAFWCNPISGHNTLYWYLQNLGQGPELLIRYENEEAVDDSQLPKDRFSAERLKGVDSTLKIQPAELGDSAVYLCASSLDQGLAGDEQFFGPGTRLTVL.

This chain uses TRBV29-1 with TRBJ2-5; D is unclear. Germline V gene lookup returns CDR1 SQVTM and CDR2 ANQGSEA. Trimming took off 4 bases at V and 1 base at J, with 10 bases between the two ends. The CDR3 has 13 amino acids. The CDR3 DNA follows: TGCAGCGTTGCTCAAGGGCTCCAAGAGACCCAGTACTTC. Amino acids: CSVAQGLQETQYF.

This clone was recorded once. The CDR3: CASSLYGTGDTEQYF. CDR3 DNA: TGCGCCAGCAGCTTGTATGGGACAGGGGATACCGAGCAGTACTTC. The genes are TRBV5-1 and TRBJ2-7, with TRBD1 identical over 10 bases. The V gene's germline CDR1 is SGHRS and CDR2 YFSETQ. With 1 base clipped from V and 6 bases from J, the junction kept 7 bases outside the gene matches. The CDR3 runs to 15 residues.

In its sample, this clone was seen once. The V call is TRBV2, the J call TRBJ1-4; 7 bases line up with TRBD1. The CDR3 is made up of 14 amino acids. J gave up 4 bases and V 5 bases, and 4 bases lay outside the gene matches. Germline lookup yields CDR1 SNHLY and CDR2 FYNNEI. The DNA of the CDR3 is TGTGCCAGCAGTAGGAGACAGGGTAATGAAAAACTGTTTTTT. It codes for CASSRRQGNEKLFF.

The chain couples TRBV2 to TRBJ1-2; TRBD1 is a possible D gene (6 bases). Per germline, CDR1 SNHLY and CDR2 FYNNEI. The CDR3 sequence is 13 residues long. Trimming removed 6 bases at V and 13 bases at J, with 21 bases between. CDR3 amino acids: CASSTTQGGVCTF. CDR3 nucleotides: TGTGCCAGCAGCACCACACAGGGCGGCGTTTGCACCTTC.

This clone has a single count. The chain couples TRBV5-6 to TRBJ2-5; D may be TRBD2 (6 bases). The CDR3 has 14 amino acids. In germline, CDR1 is SGHDT, CDR2 YYEEEE. Deletions cut 2 bases from V and 5 bases from J, with 13 bases between. The chain's CDR3 is CASSLLAGLETQYF. The CDR3 coding sequence is TGTGCCAGCAGCTTACTAGCTGGGTTGGAGACCCAGTACTTC.

The chain joins TRBV3-1 (or the pseudogene TRBV3-2) to TRBJ2-1; perhaps TRBD2 as D (6 bases). This CDR3 comprises 15 residues. Trimming removed 7 bases at V and 1 base at J, with 14 bases between. The germline CDR1 and CDR2 sequences are LGHDT and YNNKEL (reference sequence). The CDR3 here is CASMPGTQSYNEQFF. In DNA, the CDR3 is TGTGCCAGCATGCCAGGGACTCAGTCCTACAATGAGCAGTTCTTC.

V is TRBV4-1 and J is TRBJ2-2, with a weak D call TRBD1 (5 bases). V was cut by 3 bases and J by 5 bases, with 16 bases left in between. CDR3 length: 16 amino acids. Germline loops: CDR1 MGHRA, CDR2 YSYEKL. CDR3 in DNA: TGCGCCAGCAGCCAGGGCCAGGGTGTTTGGACCGGGGAGCTGTTTTTT. It specifies CASSQGQGVWTGELFF.

The chain links TRBV5-1 to TRBJ1-2, with D possibly TRBD1 on 6 matching bases. Germline-derived CDR1 and CDR2 are SGHRS and YFSETQ. V dropped 6 bases and J dropped 4 bases, with 13 bases sitting between them. The CDR3 runs to 13 residues. CDR3 residues: CASNGGGTYGYTF. The CDR3 nucleotides are TGCGCCAGCAACGGAGGGGGAACCTATGGCTACACCTTC.

The genes are TRBV2 and TRBJ1-5, with TRBD1 matching 10 bases. The junction had 8 bases not matched to a gene; V was cut back by 3 bases and J by 6 bases. CDR3 length equals 16 residues. CDR1 and CDR2 (germline): SNHLY, FYNNEI. CDR3 sequence reads: CASSEGWGQGSQPQHF. For the CDR3, the DNA is TGTGCCAGCAGTGAGGGGTGGGGACAGGGGAGTCAGCCCCAGCATTTT.

This sequence joins TRBV9 and TRBJ1-1; a possible D gene is TRBD1 (6 bases). The CDR3 is 17 amino acids. The V gene lost 0 bases and the J gene lost 3 bases, with 18 bases spanning the gap. Germline CDR1 reads SGDLS; CDR2 reads YYNGEE. This CDR3 is CASSVAQVVGAYTEAFF. CDR3 coding DNA: TGTGCCAGCAGCGTAGCACAGGTGGTGGGGGCGTACACTGAAGCTTTCTTT. Full variable domain (outside the CDR3, taken from reference TRBV9 and TRBJ1-1): DSGVTQTPKHLITATGQRVTLRCSPRSGDLSVYWYQQSLDQGLQFLIQYYNGEERAKGNILERFSAQQFPDLHSELNLSSLELGDSALYFCASSVAQVVGAYTEAFFGQGTRLTVV.

Note on this clone: The identical CDR3 is also encoded by other nucleotide sequences in the sample. The V gene is TRBV3-1 (or the pseudogene TRBV3-2), the J gene TRBJ1-5; weak D call: TRBD1 (5 bases). Trimming stripped 6 bases from V and 4 bases from J, with 13 bases between. Germline CDR1 reads LGHDT; CDR2 reads YNNKEL (reference sequence). There are 14 residues in the CDR3. The CDR3 coding sequence is TGTGCCAGCAGTGGCGGTCGGGGGAATCAGCCCCAGCATTTT. Its protein product is CASSGGRGNQPQHF.

The DNA for the CDR3 is TGTGCCAGCAGTTTATGGGAGGGACAGACGAATCAGCCCCAGCATTTT. This codes for CASSLWEGQTNQPQHF. V usage is TRBV28 and J usage is TRBJ1-5; 7 bases line up with TRBD1. CDR3 length equals 16 residues. The J segment lost 4 bases and the V segment lost 0 bases, leaving 6 bases of the junction unmatched. Germline lookup yields CDR1 MDHEN and CDR2 SYDVKM.

This clone was observed a single time. Different DNA sequences within this sample yield the same CDR3. The chain is built from TRBV3-1 (or the pseudogene TRBV3-2) and TRBJ1-6; D might be TRBD1 (5 bases). The V gene's germline CDR1 is LGHDT and CDR2 YNNKEL (reference sequence). Between the trimmed V and J ends, which lost 6 bases and 12 bases, there was a span of 15 bases. The CDR3 is made up of 13 amino acids. The CDR3 here is CASSQEGSVPLHF. DNA for the CDR3: TGTGCCAGCAGTCAGGAGGGGAGCGTACCCCTCCACTTT.

Only a few counts were recorded for this clone. The rearrangement uses TRBV15 and TRBJ1-5; TRBD1 is a possible D gene (6 bases). The CDR3 extends over 16 amino acids. The germline V gene has CDR1 LNHNV and CDR2 YYDKDF (reference sequence). V shed 5 bases and J shed 1 base, with 15 bases lying between them. The CDR3 DNA reads as TGTGCCACCAGCGTCAGGGGAGGGGAGAGCAATCAGCCCCAGCATTTT. Translation: CATSVRGGESNQPQHF.

This clone was observed a single time. The rearrangement joins TRBV5-1 to TRBJ2-7; D assignment may be TRBD1 or TRBD2 (5 bases each). Germline CDR1 SGHRS, CDR2 YFSETQ. The CDR3 runs 14 residues. The ends were cut back, 1 base at V and 2 bases at J, with 10 bases in the middle. CDR3 bases: TGCGCCAGCAGCTTGTCGGGGCCCACCTACGAGCAGTACTTC. As protein: CASSLSGPTYEQYF.